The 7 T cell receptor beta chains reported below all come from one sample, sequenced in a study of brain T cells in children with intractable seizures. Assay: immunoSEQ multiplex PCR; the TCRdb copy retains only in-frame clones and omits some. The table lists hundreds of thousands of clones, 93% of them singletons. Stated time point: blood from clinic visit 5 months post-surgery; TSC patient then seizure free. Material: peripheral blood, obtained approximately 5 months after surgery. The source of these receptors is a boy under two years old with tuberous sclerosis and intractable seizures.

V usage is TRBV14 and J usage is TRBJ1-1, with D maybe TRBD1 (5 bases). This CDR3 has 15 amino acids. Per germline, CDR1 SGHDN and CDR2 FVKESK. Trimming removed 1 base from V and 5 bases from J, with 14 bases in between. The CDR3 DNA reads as TGTGCCAGCAGCCAAGTTAATGTGGGGCGGACTGAAGCTTTCTTT. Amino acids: CASSQVNVGRTEAFF.

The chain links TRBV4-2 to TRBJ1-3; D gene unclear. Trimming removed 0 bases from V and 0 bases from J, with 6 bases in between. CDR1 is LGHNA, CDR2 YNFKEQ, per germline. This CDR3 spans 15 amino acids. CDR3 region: CASSQDFHSGNTIYF. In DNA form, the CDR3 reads TGTGCCAGCAGCCAAGACTTCCACTCTGGAAACACCATATATTTT.

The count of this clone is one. The CDR3 loop is CASSLGGGELFF. CDR3 bases: TGTGCCAGCAGCCTGGGGGGTGGGGAGCTGTTTTTT. The J gene is TRBJ2-2, the V gene TRBV3-1 (or the pseudogene TRBV3-2), with D possibly matching TRBD2 (6 bases). In germline, CDR1 is LGHDT, CDR2 YNNKEL (reference sequence). CDR3 size: 12 residues. V lost 4 bases, J lost 8 bases, and 8 bases lay in between.

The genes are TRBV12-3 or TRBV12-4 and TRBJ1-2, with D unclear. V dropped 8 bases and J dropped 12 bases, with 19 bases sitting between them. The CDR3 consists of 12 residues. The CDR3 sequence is CASDKSDDGHTF. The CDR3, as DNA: TGTGCCAGCGACAAGAGTGACGACGGCCACACCTTC.

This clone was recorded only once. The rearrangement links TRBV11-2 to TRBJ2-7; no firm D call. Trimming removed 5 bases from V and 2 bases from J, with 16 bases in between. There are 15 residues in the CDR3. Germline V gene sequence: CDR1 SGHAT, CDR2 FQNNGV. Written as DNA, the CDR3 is TGTGCCAGCAGCGTCTCTTCCCCACGGACCTACGAGCAGTACTTC. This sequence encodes CASSVSSPRTYEQYF.

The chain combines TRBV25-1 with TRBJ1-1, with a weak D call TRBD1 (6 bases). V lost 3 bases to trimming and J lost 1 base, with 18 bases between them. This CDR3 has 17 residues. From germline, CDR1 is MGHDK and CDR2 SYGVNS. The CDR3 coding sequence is TGTGCCAGCAGTGATAGTGGGCGACAGGTGAGGAACACTGAAGCTTTCTTT. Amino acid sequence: CASSDSGRQVRNTEAFF.

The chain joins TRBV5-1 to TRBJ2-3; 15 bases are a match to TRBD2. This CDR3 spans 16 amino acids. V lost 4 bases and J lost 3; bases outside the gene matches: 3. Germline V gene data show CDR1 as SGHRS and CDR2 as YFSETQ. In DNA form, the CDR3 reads TGCGCCAGCAGCCAAGGGACTAGCGGGAGGACAGATACGCAGTATTTT. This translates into CASSQGTSGRTDTQYF.